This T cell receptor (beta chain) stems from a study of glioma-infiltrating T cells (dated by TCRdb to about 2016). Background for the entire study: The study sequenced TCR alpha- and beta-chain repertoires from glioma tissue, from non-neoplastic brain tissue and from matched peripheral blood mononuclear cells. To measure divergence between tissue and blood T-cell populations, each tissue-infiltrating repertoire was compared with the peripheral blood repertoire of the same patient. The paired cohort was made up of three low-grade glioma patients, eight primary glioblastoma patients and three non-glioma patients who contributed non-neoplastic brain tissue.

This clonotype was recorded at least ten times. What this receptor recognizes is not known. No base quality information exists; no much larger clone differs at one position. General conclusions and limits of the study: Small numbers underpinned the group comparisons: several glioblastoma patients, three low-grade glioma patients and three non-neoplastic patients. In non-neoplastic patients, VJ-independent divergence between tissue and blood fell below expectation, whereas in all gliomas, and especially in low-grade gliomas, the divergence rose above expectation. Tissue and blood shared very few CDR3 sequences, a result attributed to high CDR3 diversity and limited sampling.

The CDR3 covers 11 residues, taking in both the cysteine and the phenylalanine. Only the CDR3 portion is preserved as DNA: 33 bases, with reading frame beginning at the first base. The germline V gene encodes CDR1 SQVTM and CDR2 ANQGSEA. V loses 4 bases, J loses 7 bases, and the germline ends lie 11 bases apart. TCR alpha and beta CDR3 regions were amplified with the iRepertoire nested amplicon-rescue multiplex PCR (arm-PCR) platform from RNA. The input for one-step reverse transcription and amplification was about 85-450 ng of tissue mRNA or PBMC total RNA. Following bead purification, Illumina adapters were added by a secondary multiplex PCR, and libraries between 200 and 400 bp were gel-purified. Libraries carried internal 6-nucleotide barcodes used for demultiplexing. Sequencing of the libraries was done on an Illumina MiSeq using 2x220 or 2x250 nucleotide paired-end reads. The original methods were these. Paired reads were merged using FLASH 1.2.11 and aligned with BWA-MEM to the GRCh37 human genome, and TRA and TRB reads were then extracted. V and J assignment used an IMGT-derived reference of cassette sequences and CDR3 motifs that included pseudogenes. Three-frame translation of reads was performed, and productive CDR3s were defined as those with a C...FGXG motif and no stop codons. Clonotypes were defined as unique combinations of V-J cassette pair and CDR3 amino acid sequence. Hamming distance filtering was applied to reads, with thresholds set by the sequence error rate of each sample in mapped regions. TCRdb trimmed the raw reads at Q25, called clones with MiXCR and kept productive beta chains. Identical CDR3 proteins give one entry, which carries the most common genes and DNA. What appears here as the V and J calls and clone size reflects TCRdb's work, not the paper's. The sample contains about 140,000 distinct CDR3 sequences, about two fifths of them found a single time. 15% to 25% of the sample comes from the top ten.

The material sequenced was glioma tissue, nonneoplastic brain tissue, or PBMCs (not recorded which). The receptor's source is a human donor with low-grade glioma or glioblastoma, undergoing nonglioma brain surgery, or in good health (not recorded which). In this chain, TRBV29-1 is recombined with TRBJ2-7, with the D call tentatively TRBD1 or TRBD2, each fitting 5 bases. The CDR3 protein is CSVGDVAEQYF. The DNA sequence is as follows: TGCAGCGTTGGGGACGTAGCGGAGCAGTACTTC.